This T cell receptor beta chain was retrieved from a study of regulatory T cells in long-lasting Graves disease. In building TCR beta libraries, iRepertoire HTBI primers were used together with Arm-PCR of CDR3 regions. TCRdb reprocessed the multiplex PCR reads with MiXCR, giving one entry per CDR3 protein. The sample records approximately 470,000 distinct CDR3 sequences, about a sixth being singletons. This clonotype was counted many times. The time point was: newly diagnosed GD, antithyroid drugs for less than 3 months. From RNA extracted from PBMCs, the TCR library was made. V trimming: 1 base; J trimming: 4 bases; junction bases outside the gene matches: 7. There are 15 residues in the CDR3. A further study also used this sample, focusing on T cells in Graves' hyperthyroidism and ophthalmopathy.

The chain couples TRBV12-3 or TRBV12-4 to TRBJ2-7, with TRBD2 matching 7 bases. This receptor was taken from a man in his forties or fifties with Graves disease. Sequencing used peripheral blood mononuclear cells (PBMCs), obtained at new diagnosis, from a patient treated with antithyroid drugs. Here the CDR3 DNA reads TGTGCCAGCAGTTTAGAAGGGCGGGAGAAATACGAGCAGTACTTC. Amino acids: CASSLEGREKYEQYF.